These 5 T cell receptor beta chains were sequenced from one sample in a study of cytomegalovirus exposure and HLA in healthy donors. Amplification used 60 Vbeta primers and 13 Jbeta primers. This table comes from immunoSEQ multiplex PCR, and its TCRdb copy is limited to in-frame clones, with some not included. The sample has some 150,000 clones; 55% to 75% are singletons. The specimen sequenced was PBMCs. The source is a man aged 50 to 59 in good health and CMV-seropositive.

The table lists this clone with a few counts. The rearrangement joins TRBV10-1 to TRBJ1-6; D may be TRBD1 (5 bases). From germline, CDR1 is WNHNN and CDR2 SYGVQD (reference sequence). The V end lost 3 bases, the J end lost 8 bases, and 26 bases lay between the germline ends. This CDR3 comprises 19 residues. The CDR3: CASSECGDYRPRQDSPLHF. CDR3 coding DNA: TGCGCCAGCAGTGAATGCGGGGACTACAGGCCCAGGCAGGATTCACCCCTCCACTTT.

This clone was recorded once. This chain joins TRBV7-2 and TRBJ2-3, with 10 bases lining up with TRBD2. CDR3 size: 17 residues. Germline CDR1 reads SGHTA; CDR2 reads FQGNSA. Trimming cost V 7 bases and J 8 bases; bases outside gene matches: 18. For the CDR3, the DNA is TGTGCCAGCACCCAATTAGGGGTGGGACTAGCGTTGGGTACGCAGTATTTT. The encoded protein is CASTQLGVGLALGTQYF.

This sequence joins TRBV5-5 and TRBJ2-3; perhaps TRBD2 as D (6 bases). Trimming took off 4 bases at V and 5 bases at J, with 17 bases between the two ends. Germline-derived CDR1 and CDR2 are SGHKS and YYEKEE (reference sequence). The CDR3 contains 15 residues. CDR3 sequence reads: CASSRGLRGQDTQYF. CDR3 sequence (DNA): TGTGCCAGCAGCAGGGGACTCCGAGGGCAAGATACGCAGTATTTT.

This chain uses TRBV12-1 with TRBJ1-5. TRBV12-1 represents a pseudogene. This CDR3 spans 16 amino acids. DNA of the CDR3: TGTGCCAGCAGCCTTAGCCCGGGGGGAGGGGGTCAGCCCCAGCATTTT. It specifies CASSLSPGGGGQPQHF.

This clone came up a few times. The chain has TRBV7-2 and TRBJ2-5, with D perhaps matching TRBD2 (6 bases). With 5 bases removed from V and 7 bases from J, the gap between germline ends came to 17 bases. This CDR3 has 14 amino acids. Germline-derived CDR1 and CDR2 are SGHTA and FQGNSA. The CDR3 here is CASSPGSPGGTQYF. The CDR3 DNA sequence: TGTGCCAGCAGCCCCGGATCCCCCGGGGGGACCCAGTACTTC.